This entry lists 20 T cell receptor beta chains sequenced from one sample in a study of T cell responses to AZD1222 COVID-19 vaccine. Assay used: immunoSEQ multiplex PCR; TCRdb lists only in-frame clones, some missing. The data contain some 280,000 clones, about 94% of them seen just once; the ten biggest clones take up less than 0.65%. The specimen comprised peripheral blood, sampled 28 days after the second AZD1222 dose. The receptor source for this set is an adult who received the AZD1222 COVID-19 vaccine.

The chain carries TRBV28 and TRBJ1-5; D ambiguous. Trimming pared 3 bases from V and 6 bases from J, leaving 9 bases between. This CDR3 region has 13 residues. In germline, CDR1 is MDHEN, CDR2 SYDVKM. The CDR3 spells CASSLAYGQPQHF. As DNA, the CDR3 is TGTGCCAGCAGTTTGGCATACGGTCAGCCCCAGCATTTT.

With respect to this clone: Additional DNA sequences in this sample encode the identical CDR3. The chain has TRBV28 and TRBJ2-7, with unresolved D. Germline CDR1 and CDR2: MDHEN and SYDVKM. The V gene lost 6 bases and the J gene lost 4 bases, with 7 bases spanning the gap. This CDR3 has 11 amino acids. This CDR3 reads CASSLRYEQYF. The CDR3 coding sequence is TGTGCCAGCAGCTTGCGGTACGAGCAGTACTTC.

V is TRBV7-9 and J is TRBJ1-2; D call uncertain. Trimming took off 7 bases at V and 4 bases at J, with 13 bases between the two ends. The CDR3 is 13 amino acids. CDR1 and CDR2 from the germline V gene are SEHNR and FQNEAQ (reference sequence). Here the CDR3 DNA reads TGTGCCAGCATCCAGGCGGCAGCCTATGGCTACACCTTC. Protein sequence: CASIQAAAYGYTF. The entire variable domain, with the rest obtained from reference TRBV7-9 and TRBJ1-2, is as follows: DTGVSQNPRHKITKRGQNVTFRCDPISEHNRLYWYRQTLGQGPEFLTYFQNEAQLEKSRLLSDRFSAERPKGSFSTLEIQRTEQGDSAMYLCASIQAAAYGYTFGSGTRLTVV.

The rearrangement joins TRBV5-1 to TRBJ2-7; perhaps TRBD2 as D (5 bases). V was clipped by 0 bases and J by 0 bases, with 13 bases between them. Germline CDR1 reads SGHRS; CDR2 reads YFSETQ. This CDR3 is built from 16 residues. The CDR3 DNA sequence: TGCGCCAGCAGCTTGGTGTCCGGGATCAACTCCTACGAGCAGTACTTC. This encodes CASSLVSGINSYEQYF.

This clone was found once. This sequence joins TRBV28 and TRBJ1-2; 7 bases match TRBD1. The CDR3 loop spans 16 amino acids. Germline lookup yields CDR1 MDHEN and CDR2 SYDVKM. V shed 7 bases and J 6 bases; nucleotides not matched to a gene: 17. Here the CDR3 reads CASTGQGGFSPHGYTF. The CDR3, as DNA: TGTGCCAGCACAGGGCAGGGGGGATTCTCACCCCATGGCTACACCTTC.

This clone was found once. This chain links TRBV6-5 with TRBJ1-5; D perhaps matches TRBD1 (5 bases). V was clipped by 6 bases and J by 11 bases, with 17 bases between them. Germline CDR1 reads MNHEY; CDR2 reads SVGAGI. The CDR3 length is 13 residues. CDR3: CASSRDGGLAQHF. In DNA, the CDR3 is TGTGCCAGCAGCCGGGACGGTGGGTTAGCCCAGCATTTT.

This chain links TRBV3-1 (or the pseudogene TRBV3-2) with TRBJ2-1, with D possibly called TRBD1 or TRBD2 (5 bases each). There are 16 residues in the CDR3. Trimming took off 4 bases at V and 5 bases at J, with 18 bases between the two ends. Germline lookup yields CDR1 LGHDT and CDR2 YNNKEL (reference sequence). For the CDR3, the DNA is TGTGCCAGCAGCCCTCTGGGGGTAGCCCCCCACAATGAGCAGTTCTTC. This codes for CASSPLGVAPHNEQFF.

V gene TRBV13 combines with J gene TRBJ2-7; D might be TRBD2 (5 bases). Trimming took 4 bases from V and 5 from J, leaving 24 bases between them. Germline-derived CDR1 and CDR2 are PRHDT and FYEKMQ (reference sequence). The length of the CDR3 is 17 residues. The CDR3 sequence is CASSSALADKAAHEQYF. DNA for the CDR3: TGTGCCAGCAGCTCCGCACTCGCTGATAAAGCGGCCCACGAGCAGTACTTC.

The chain couples TRBV5-1 to TRBJ2-5; D gene unclear. CDR1 and CDR2 from the germline V gene are SGHRS and YFSETQ. The CDR3 runs to 11 residues. The V end lost 7 bases, the J end lost 3 bases, and 7 bases lay between the germline ends. The CDR3 DNA reads TGCGCCAGCGCAGGAGAAGAGACCCAGTACTTC. Protein: CASAGEETQYF.

This clone was seen a single time. Germline is not matched at one junction end, which may reflect a read error. This sequence joins TRBV9 and TRBJ2-2; D not resolved. This CDR3 region has 17 residues. Per the germline V gene, CDR1 is SGDLS and CDR2 is YYNGEE. The CDR3 coding sequence is TGTGCCAGCAGCGTAGTCGGCAGTACCCTGAACCCCGGGGAGCTGTTTTTT. Protein sequence: CASSVVGSTLNPGELFF.

The V gene is TRBV2, the J gene TRBJ2-5; D is unclear. Germline V CDR1 and CDR2: SNHLY, FYNNEI. Trimming took off 7 bases at V and 4 bases at J, with 13 bases between the two ends. The CDR3 is 13 residues long. This chain's CDR3 is CASKIGLVETQYF. The DNA for the CDR3 is TGTGCCAGCAAAATTGGCCTGGTAGAGACCCAGTACTTC.

This clone was seen just once. The rearrangement links TRBV20-1 to TRBJ2-1; D tentatively reads TRBD1 or TRBD2 (7 bases each). The V and J ends lost 3 bases and 4 bases respectively, with 13 bases between them. Germline assignment: CDR1 DFQATT and CDR2 SNEGSKA (reference sequence). CDR3 length equals 14 residues. CDR3 coding DNA: TGCAGTGCTAGTCGTCAGGGGGGGTACAATGAGCAGTTCTTC. Its protein product is CSASRQGGYNEQFF.

The chain uses TRBV7-9 and TRBJ1-6; D is possibly TRBD1 (6 bases). The CDR3 has 15 amino acids. Germline CDR1 and CDR2: SEHNR and FQNEAQ (reference sequence). V lost 1 base and J lost 5, with 9 bases in between. In nucleotides, the CDR3 is TGTGCCAGCAGCTTAGGTCAGGGGAATAATTCACCCCTCCACTTT. Translation gives CASSLGQGNNSPLHF.

The genes are TRBV6-5 and TRBJ1-2, with D possibly TRBD1 on 5 matching bases. The CDR3 runs to 15 residues. The germline CDR1 and CDR2 sequences are MNHEY and SVGAGI. V was trimmed by 4 bases and J by 1 base, leaving 13 bases between them. The CDR3 protein is CASSLTGTGNYGYTF. Here the CDR3 DNA reads TGTGCCAGCAGTTTAACTGGGACGGGTAACTATGGCTACACCTTC.

This chain joins TRBV4-1 and TRBJ2-1; 12 bases agree with TRBD1. CDR3 size: 15 residues. CDR1 and CDR2 (germline): MGHRA, YSYEKL. V was pared by 3 bases and J by 8 bases, with 5 bases of the junction left unmatched. CDR3 residues: CASSHEGQGAYEQFF. The DNA of the CDR3 is TGCGCCAGCAGCCATGAGGGACAGGGGGCCTATGAGCAGTTCTTC.

The chain links TRBV5-1 to TRBJ2-2; no reliable D call. Germline CDR1 reads SGHRS; CDR2 reads YFSETQ. V was shortened by 10 bases and J by 2 bases, with 12 bases between the two germline ends. The CDR3 consists of 13 residues. The CDR3 nucleotides read TGCGCCGCTGGTCCCGATAACACCGGGGAGCTGTTTTTT. This gives the protein CAAGPDNTGELFF.

The rearrangement uses TRBV6-6 and TRBJ1-4; a weak D match, TRBD1 (6 bases). Germline CDR1 reads MNHNY; CDR2 reads SVGAGI (reference sequence). Trimming cost V 4 bases and J 11 bases, with 11 bases left between them. The CDR3 length is 12 residues. CDR3 protein: CASSSTGWKLFF. In DNA form, the CDR3 reads TGTGCCAGCAGTTCTACAGGGTGGAAACTGTTTTTT.

J is TRBJ2-7 and V is TRBV5-6; D gene uncertain. Per the germline V gene, CDR1 is SGHDT and CDR2 is YYEEEE. The CDR3 runs to 14 residues. Deletions cut 1 base from V and 0 bases from J, with 8 bases between. CDR3 sequence (DNA): TGTGCCAGCAGCTTGAGGGCCACCTCCTACGAGCAGTACTTC. It is translated as CASSLRATSYEQYF.

This chain links TRBV12-3 or TRBV12-4 with TRBJ2-7; D remains unclear. The V end was cut by 3 bases, the J end by 0 bases, with 3 bases between. This CDR3 contains 12 residues. The CDR3 DNA is TGTGCCAGCAGTTTGGCCTCCTACGAGCAGTACTTC. This gives the protein CASSLASYEQYF.

This chain uses TRBV25-1 with TRBJ2-7; perhaps TRBD1 as D (6 bases). Trimming shortened V by 4 bases and J by 4 bases, and 17 bases separated the two germline ends. CDR1 is MGHDK and CDR2 is SYGVNS in the germline V gene. CDR3 length: 15 amino acids. In DNA form, the CDR3 reads TGTGCCAGCAGTGGTACAGGGACCGAGGGGTACGAGCAGTACTTC. The encoded protein is CASSGTGTEGYEQYF.